The present TCR beta chain was sequenced within a study of PD-1 blockade in classical Hodgkin lymphoma. Broader study findings: Only CD4+ TCR diversity, not CD8+, had risen significantly by C4D1. Patients newly diagnosed and complete responders had comparable baseline diversity.

The V and J ends lost 0 bases and 0 bases, in that order; junction bases with no gene match: 7. The CDR3 sequence is 19 residues long. Germline V gene data show CDR1 as SGHTA and CDR2 as FQGNSA. TCRdb's table, derived via immunoSEQ multiplex PCR, lists solely in-frame clones and lacks some. The sample records about 20,000 clones, 75% to 90% being singletons. As to this clone: Its matching antigen is unknown.

Time point here: cycle 4 day 1 (C4D1), after around six weeks of nivolumab. Relapse was seen in all patients after autologous stem cell transplantation, and brentuximab vedotin exposure was variable. Isolation of CD8+ T cells from thawed PBMCs used magnetic negative selection. This TCR was recovered from a human donor with classical Hodgkin lymphoma. The J gene is TRBJ2-1, the V gene TRBV7-2; 11 bases match TRBD2. This sample comprised CD8+ T cells from blood, obtained before the fourth cycle of nivolumab. For the CDR3, the DNA is TGTGCCAGCAGCTTAGCTAGCGGGGGGGTACCGACCTCCTACAATGAGCAGTTCTTC. Translated: CASSLASGGVPTSYNEQFF.